Listed here are 29 T cell receptor beta chains from one sample, sequenced in a study of glioma-infiltrating T cells after dendritic cell vaccination. Assay: immunoSEQ multiplex PCR; the TCRdb copy retains only in-frame clones and omits some. This table has about 76,000 clones, about nine tenths appearing once. The time point denotes: after dendritic cell vaccination, including at tumor progression/relapse. This specimen was blood, taken after dendritic cell vaccination. The receptors derive from a human donor with glioblastoma.

The V and J genes are TRBV5-1 and TRBJ2-7, with a possible D match to TRBD1 (6 bases). The CDR3 covers 15 residues. Trimming stripped 0 bases from V and 3 bases from J, with 13 bases between. From germline, CDR1 is SGHRS and CDR2 YFSETQ. Here the CDR3 DNA reads TGCGCCAGCAGCTTGGGTCCGACAGGAAACTACGAGCAGTACTTC. Translated, it gives CASSLGPTGNYEQYF.

This clone was counted a few times. This chain connects TRBV19 to TRBJ1-1; TRBD1 might be the D (5 bases). CDR3 length: 12 amino acids. In germline, CDR1 is LNHDA, CDR2 SQIVND (reference sequence). Trimming removed 3 bases at V and 11 bases at J, with 13 bases between. For the CDR3, the DNA is TGTGCCAGTAGTATGAGCGGGGGTGAGGCTTTCTTT. Residues: CASSMSGGEAFF.

The chain recombines TRBV7-9 with TRBJ1-1; D uncertain. V gave up 1 base and J gave up 4 bases, with 16 bases separating them. This CDR3 comprises 16 residues. Germline V gene sequence: CDR1 SEHNR, CDR2 FQNEAQ (reference sequence). CDR3 in DNA: TGTGCCAGCAGCTTAGGGGTCCCGGGTGAGTCCACTGAAGCTTTCTTT. Amino acids: CASSLGVPGESTEAFF.

This clone was picked up one time. The chain carries TRBV11-3 and TRBJ2-7, with 12 nucleotides matching TRBD2. V was pared by 5 bases and J by 3 bases, with 8 bases of the junction left unmatched. Looked up from germline, CDR1 is SGHNT and CDR2 is YENEEA. The CDR3 runs to 16 residues. As DNA, the CDR3 is TGTGCCAGCAGCACCCGACTAGCGGGAGCCCTCTACGAGCAGTACTTC. It yields the protein CASSTRLAGALYEQYF.

This rearrangement joins TRBV5-4 to TRBJ2-2; 9 bases agree with TRBD1. CDR3 length equals 16 residues. Per germline, CDR1 SGHNT and CDR2 YYREEE (reference sequence). With 2 bases clipped from V and 5 bases from J, the junction kept 7 bases outside the gene matches. The CDR3 reads CASSFKRTGETGELFF. The DNA of the CDR3 is TGTGCCAGCAGCTTCAAACGGACAGGGGAGACCGGGGAGCTGTTTTTT. The full variable domain, its missing parts supplied by reference TRBV5-4 and TRBJ2-2, is ETGVTQSPTHLIKTRGQQVTLRCSSQSGHNTVSWYQQALGQGPQFIFQYYREEENGRGNFPPRFSGLQFPNYSSELNVNALELDDSALYLCASSFKRTGETGELFFGEGSRLTVL.

The chain joins TRBV18 to TRBJ2-5; 8 positions agree with TRBD1. This CDR3 is built from 14 residues. The J segment lost 2 bases and the V segment lost 6 bases, leaving 5 bases of the junction unmatched. Germline V gene data show CDR1 as KGHSH and CDR2 as LQKENI. CDR3: CASSDRGSQETQYF. Written as DNA, the CDR3 is TGTGCCAGCTCCGACAGGGGTTCGCAAGAGACCCAGTACTTC.

This clone appeared once. The rearrangement links TRBV7-6 to TRBJ1-1, with 9 nucleotides matching TRBD1. CDR1 and CDR2 from the germline V gene are SGHVS and FNYEAQ. Losses at the gene ends were 5 bases for V and 5 bases for J; bases not matched to a gene: 6. The CDR3 length is 14 residues. In nucleotides, the CDR3 is TGTGCCAGCAGCCCCGGACAGGGGCGGACTGAAGCTTTCTTT. Amino acid sequence: CASSPGQGRTEAFF.

The rearrangement joins TRBV7-2 to TRBJ2-7; possibly TRBD2 for D (6 bases). CDR3 length equals 14 residues. Germline V gene lookup returns CDR1 SGHTA and CDR2 FQGNSA. The V end was cut by 7 bases, the J end by 0 bases, with 13 bases between. The CDR3 region is CASTPRGGSYEQYF. Written as DNA, the CDR3 is TGTGCCAGCACCCCGAGGGGAGGCTCCTACGAGCAGTACTTC.

The V call is TRBV5-1, the J call TRBJ2-3; the D gene is possibly TRBD2 (6 bases). The CDR3 loop spans 17 amino acids. Trimming stripped 4 bases from V and 4 bases from J, with 22 bases between. Looked up from germline, CDR1 is SGHRS and CDR2 is YFSETQ. This chain's CDR3 is CASSPAGPGNGADTQYF. CDR3 coding DNA: TGCGCCAGCAGCCCGGCGGGACCCGGGAACGGGGCAGATACGCAGTATTTT.

Regarding this clone: One end of the junction varies from germline; a read error may be responsible. The CDR3 DNA reads as TGTGCTAGCAGCTTAGCGGGGACTAGCGGCTACAATGAGCAGTTCTTC. It specifies CASSLAGTSGYNEQFF. V gene TRBV7-7 combines with J gene TRBJ2-1, with TRBD2 matching over 11 bases. This CDR3 spans 16 amino acids. In germline, CDR1 is SSHAT, CDR2 FNYEAQ (reference sequence).

This chain uses TRBV10-2 with TRBJ2-1; 13 bases match TRBD2. Losses at the gene ends were 6 bases for V and 7 bases for J; bases not matched to a gene: 6. CDR1 and CDR2 (germline): WSHSY, SAAADI. The CDR3 contains 15 residues. The CDR3 here is CASSLLAGGTNEQFF. The DNA for the CDR3 is TGCGCCAGCAGCTTACTAGCGGGAGGGACGAATGAGCAGTTCTTC.

V gene TRBV29-1 combines with J gene TRBJ2-2, with D hard to call. This CDR3 contains 13 residues. The germline V gene encodes CDR1 SQVTM and CDR2 ANQGSEA. The V and J ends lost 6 bases and 1 base respectively, with 9 bases between them. CDR3 bases: TGCAGCGTGCGGTCTAGGAACACCGGGGAGCTGTTTTTT. Amino acids: CSVRSRNTGELFF.

The chain recombines TRBV10-3 with TRBJ1-5; TRBD1 agrees at 7 bases. Looked up from germline, CDR1 is ENHRY and CDR2 is SYGVKD. V was clipped by 10 bases and J by 2 bases; unmatched bases: 14. The CDR3 is 16 amino acids. As DNA, the CDR3 is TGTGCCACCGCACCCTCGACAGGGCGCGGCAATCAGCCCCAGCATTTT. It translates to CATAPSTGRGNQPQHF.

V gene TRBV5-6 combines with J gene TRBJ1-4; possibly TRBD1 for D (5 bases). Trimming took off 1 base at V and 7 bases at J, with 17 bases between the two ends. This CDR3 region has 16 residues. Germline CDR1 and CDR2: SGHDT and YYEEEE. This chain's CDR3 is CASSLRWGEAVEKLFF. CDR3 coding DNA: TGTGCCAGCAGCTTGCGTTGGGGCGAGGCGGTTGAAAAACTGTTTTTT.

In DNA form, the CDR3 reads TGTGCCAGCAGTGGGGCGGAGGACGCCGGGGAGCTGTTTTTT. This encodes CASSGAEDAGELFF. The gene calls are TRBV25-1 and TRBJ2-2; D might be TRBD2 (5 bases). Germline V gives CDR1 MGHDK, CDR2 SYGVNS. The V gene lost 4 bases and the J gene lost 6 bases, with 12 bases spanning the gap. This CDR3 contains 14 residues.

This clone has just a few counts. The V and J genes are TRBV6-6 and TRBJ1-2; D possibly corresponds to TRBD1 (6 bases). The CDR3 has 12 amino acids. V lost 5 bases and J lost 6, with 10 bases in between. Germline V gene sequence: CDR1 MNHNY, CDR2 SVGAGI (reference sequence). CDR3 in DNA: TGTGCCAGCAGTCCGACAGGCAATGGCTACACCTTC. Amino acids: CASSPTGNGYTF.

The chain couples TRBV28 to TRBJ2-7, with TRBD2 matching over 11 bases. The CDR3 is made up of 16 amino acids. Germline CDR1 MDHEN, CDR2 SYDVKM. The V and J ends lost 6 bases and 6 bases, in that order; junction bases with no gene match: 13. The CDR3 here is CASRSIGTSGYLEQYF. The DNA of the CDR3 is TGTGCCAGCAGGAGTATAGGGACTAGCGGATACCTCGAGCAGTACTTC.

This chain links TRBV4-2 with TRBJ2-2, with 7 bases that match TRBD1. This CDR3 region has 16 residues. Germline CDR1 is LGHNA and CDR2 is YNFKEQ. The ends lost 1 base at V and 4 bases at J; junction bases unmatched: 6. The CDR3 spells CASSQGRQGSTGELFF. As DNA, the CDR3 is TGTGCCAGCAGCCAAGGTAGACAGGGCAGCACCGGGGAGCTGTTTTTT.

This clone came up once. The CDR3 region is CASSTRTGAYEQYF. The CDR3 bases are TGTGCCAGCTCAACGAGGACAGGGGCCTACGAGCAGTACTTC. The J gene is TRBJ2-7, the V gene TRBV18; 9 nucleotides match TRBD1. V shed 5 bases, J shed 2 bases, and the junction held 4 bases outside the gene matches. There are 14 residues in the CDR3. CDR1 and CDR2 (germline): KGHSH, LQKENI.

The chain employs TRBV6-5 and TRBJ2-1; D not resolved. The V end lost 6 bases, the J end lost 7 bases, and 13 bases lay between the germline ends. Germline CDR1 MNHEY, CDR2 SVGAGI. CDR3 length: 13 residues. The CDR3: CASSPAARNEQFF. CDR3 bases: TGTGCCAGCAGCCCGGCCGCGCGGAATGAGCAGTTCTTC.

The genes are TRBV19 and TRBJ2-5; 11 nucleotides align to TRBD2. The CDR3 length is 16 residues. Germline V gene lookup returns CDR1 LNHDA and CDR2 SQIVND (reference sequence). With V trimmed by 9 bases and J by 3 bases, 12 bases remained unmatched. The DNA of the CDR3 is TGTGCCAGCCGGGCTAGCGGGGGGTCCTCAAAAGAGACCCAGTACTTC. This sequence encodes CASRASGGSSKETQYF.

The V and J genes are TRBV9 and TRBJ2-3; TRBD1 aligns across 9 bases. The CDR3 runs to 15 residues. V was clipped by 0 bases and J by 5 bases; unmatched bases: 4. Germline assignment: CDR1 SGDLS and CDR2 YYNGEE. The CDR3 is CASSVEGTGKDTQYF. The CDR3 DNA is TGTGCCAGCAGCGTAGAGGGGACAGGGAAAGATACGCAGTATTTT.

Comment on this clone: In the same sample, other DNA sequences code for this CDR3. This sequence joins TRBV29-1 and TRBJ2-5; 11 bases agree with TRBD2. Losses at the gene ends were 4 bases for V and 2 bases for J; bases not matched to a gene: 6. In germline, CDR1 is SQVTM, CDR2 ANQGSEA. This CDR3 is 15 amino acids long. The CDR3 nucleotides are TGCAGCGTTGCAAGACTAGCGGGGACACAAGAGACCCAGTACTTC. Encoded protein: CSVARLAGTQETQYF.

Points on this clone: One junction end does not reproduce the germline sequence, and a read error may be involved. The CDR3 sequence is CAIRGNTEVFF. The CDR3 region has the DNA TGTGCCATTAGAGGGAACACTGAAGTTTTCTTT. The chain employs TRBV15 and TRBJ1-1; no clear D. The CDR3 covers 11 residues. CDR1 LNHNV and CDR2 YYDKDF come from the germline V gene (reference sequence).

The chain carries TRBV11-2 and TRBJ1-1; TRBD1 matches 9 bases. The V segment lost 5 bases and the J segment 2 bases; nucleotides outside the gene matches: 12. CDR1 is SGHAT and CDR2 is FQNNGV in the germline V gene. The CDR3 loop spans 17 amino acids. CDR3 DNA sequence: TGTGCCAGCAGCAGGCGGACAGGGGTCAGGGGAAACACTGAAGCTTTCTTT. Its translation: CASSRRTGVRGNTEAFF.

This chain uses TRBV19 with TRBJ2-7; D unresolved. The V gene's germline CDR1 is LNHDA and CDR2 SQIVND (reference sequence). V lost 1 base and J 3 bases, leaving 7 bases between the germline ends. The CDR3 has 13 amino acids. In DNA, the CDR3 is TGTGCCAGTAGTATAGGACACAGCTACGAGCAGTACTTC. This codes for CASSIGHSYEQYF.

In this sample, this clone turned up a few times. The chain couples TRBV7-9 to TRBJ1-4; D possibly corresponds to TRBD1 (6 bases). The germline CDR1 and CDR2 sequences are SEHNR and FQNEAQ (reference sequence). CDR3 length equals 13 residues. Trimming shortened V by 10 bases and J by 2 bases, and 11 bases separated the two germline ends. DNA of the CDR3: TGTGCCAACACACAGGGCACTAATGAAAAACTGTTTTTT. It codes for CANTQGTNEKLFF.

This clone was seen a single time. This chain uses TRBV29-1 with TRBJ2-5, with TRBD1 matching over 12 bases. Germline V CDR1 and CDR2: SQVTM, ANQGSEA. Trimming cost V 5 bases and J 1 base; bases outside gene matches: 5. There are 15 residues in the CDR3. The CDR3 sequence: CSVWGTGGSQETQYF. As DNA, the CDR3 is TGCAGCGTTTGGGGGACAGGGGGCAGCCAAGAGACCCAGTACTTC.

The chain links TRBV27 to TRBJ1-1; 7 nucleotides agree with TRBD1. This CDR3 spans 14 amino acids. Trimming at V came to 4 bases and at J to 0 bases, leaving 2 bases not matched to a gene. Germline CDR1 and CDR2: MNHEY and SMNVEV (reference sequence). The CDR3, as DNA: TGTGCCAGCAGTTCGGGACAGCTGAACACTGAAGCTTTCTTT. Protein sequence: CASSSGQLNTEAFF.